This T cell receptor beta chain was recorded in a study of cytomegalovirus exposure and HLA in healthy donors. The PCR employed 60 Vbeta primers together with 13 Jbeta primers. The repertoire was sequenced with immunoSEQ multiplex PCR; TCRdb's copy has only in-frame clones and lacks some. The table has about 140,000 clones, over 75% seen once. Study results and limitations: In presence/absence analyses, roughly uniform sequencing depth across donors was assumed. A few CMV-associated chains were confirmed in vitro to be specific for CMV antigens. In a later analysis, at a false discovery rate of 0.05, roughly 17,000 TCR beta sequences matched HLA alleles. Analysis performed later showed TCR beta chains linked to HLA being more clonally expanded than equally common others.

Only one count was recorded for this clone. Its antigen is unknown. V lost 0 bases to trimming and J lost 1 base, with 14 bases between them. In germline, CDR1 is SGHRS, CDR2 YFSETQ. This CDR3 is 17 amino acids long. The sample comprised PBMCs. The rearrangement joins TRBV5-1 to TRBJ1-5; TRBD1 might be the D (6 bases). This TCR was sampled from a man aged 35 to 55 in good health and CMV-seronegative. CDR3 DNA sequence: TGCGCCAGCAGCTTGGGTCCGTCGGGACAAAGCAATCAGCCCCAGCATTTT. It is translated as CASSLGPSGQSNQPQHF.